These T cell receptor beta chains were read from a single sample in a study of T cells in Graves' hyperthyroidism and ophthalmopathy. Via MiXCR, TCRdb re-called the multiplex PCR reads, giving one row per CDR3 protein. The sample yields about 660,000 distinct CDR3 sequences, 40% to 55% seen once. The material sequenced was peripheral blood or thyroid tissue (not recorded which). Receptors originate from an adult man with Graves' disease, either hyperthyroidism or ophthalmopathy (not recorded which). Both conserved end residues are part of each CDR3. Each record gives: D gene, clone size, J gene, V gene, CDR3 DNA, CDR3 protein. The D gene is left open where the match is weak. Some rows have no size entry. The others give once, few or many, or a class for an expanded clone.

D: TRBD1
size: -
J: TRBJ1-2
V: TRBV19
DNA: TGTGCCAGTAGTATTTGGGGGACAGGTTTGGGCTACACCTTC
CDR3: CASSIWGTGLGYTF

D: TRBD1
size: -
J: TRBJ1-6
V: TRBV25-1
DNA: TGTGCCAGCAGTGACCTACGACAGGGGGCACCCCTCCACTTT
CDR3: CASSDLRQGAPLHF

D: -
size: -
J: TRBJ2-7
V: TRBV20-1
DNA: TGCAGTGCTAGATCTGGGGCAGGGGCGGGATCCTACGAGCAGTACTTC
CDR3: CSARSGAGAGSYEQYF

D: -
size: many
J: TRBJ1-2
V: TRBV20-1
DNA: TGCAGTGCTAGAGGCGGGGGGGATTACTATGGCTACACCTTC
CDR3: CSARGGGDYYGYTF

D: -
size: -
J: TRBJ2-7
V: TRBV29-1
DNA: TGCAGTCTACAGGAAGACGAGCAGTACTTC
CDR3: CSLQEDEQYF

D: -
size: few
J: TRBJ1-4
V: TRBV7-9
DNA: TGTGCCAGCAGCTTACTGGGGAGAAGGGAAAAACTGTTTTTT
CDR3: CASSLLGRREKLFF

D: -
size: once
J: TRBJ1-6
V: TRBV7-9
DNA: TGCGCCAGCAGCTTGCTCTCAGGGAGCAATTCACCCCTCCACTTT
CDR3: CASSLLSGSNSPLHF

D: -
size: few
J: TRBJ2-2
V: TRBV7-9
DNA: TGTGCCAGTTCCCGGGAGCTGTTTTTT
CDR3: CASSRELFF

D: TRBD1
size: -
J: TRBJ1-4
V: TRBV29-1
DNA: TGCAGCGTTGTCGGACAGGGTGAAAAACTGTTTTTT
CDR3: CSVVGQGEKLFF

D: TRBD2
size: once
J: TRBJ2-6
V: TRBV9
DNA: TGTGCCAGCAGCCCGACGGGACTAGCGGGGGCCGGCTCTGGGGCCAACGTCCTGACTTTC
CDR3: CASSPTGLAGAGSGANVLTF

D: -
size: -
J: TRBJ2-7
V: TRBV20-1
DNA: TGCAGTGCTAACAGGCCTGGGGAGGCTTACTACGAGCAGTACTTC
CDR3: CSANRPGEAYYEQYF

D: -
size: -
J: TRBJ1-1
V: TRBV29-1
DNA: TGCAGTAAGGCTGAAGCTTTCTTT
CDR3: CSKAEAFF

D: -
size: -
J: TRBJ1-5
V: TRBV11-1
DNA: TGTGCCAGCAGCTGGGGCAGGGCCCTCAATCAGCCCCAGCATTTT
CDR3: CASSWGRALNQPQHF

D: -
size: -
J: TRBJ2-7
V: TRBV19
DNA: TGTGCCAGTAGTTTGACCGGGTTCACTCGCGAGCAGTACTTC
CDR3: CASSLTGFTREQYF

D: -
size: many
J: TRBJ1-2
V: TRBV7-9
DNA: TGTGCCAGCAGCGCCCCGCAGGGAGGATATGGCTACACCTTC
CDR3: CASSAPQGGYGYTF

D: -
size: many
J: TRBJ1-2
V: TRBV19
DNA: TGTGCCAGTAGTATCGGCCAGGAAGATGGCTACACCTTC
CDR3: CASSIGQEDGYTF

D: -
size: few
J: TRBJ1-5
V: TRBV9
DNA: TGTGCCAGCAGCGTAGCAGGTCGGGACAATCAGCCCCAGCATTTT
CDR3: CASSVAGRDNQPQHF

D: TRBD1
size: -
J: TRBJ2-2
V: TRBV7-8
DNA: TGTGCCAGCAGCTTAAAGAGGACAGGGGGCGCGGGCACCGGGGAGCTGTTTTTT
CDR3: CASSLKRTGGAGTGELFF

D: -
size: many
J: TRBJ1-4
V: TRBV7-9
DNA: TGTGCCAGCAGGAGGGACGGTAATGAAAAACTGTTTTTT
CDR3: CASRRDGNEKLFF

D: -
size: -
J: TRBJ2-7
V: TRBV7-8
DNA: TGTGCCAGCAGTCTGGGCGGGGGCCTGGATATCTACGAGCAGTACTTC
CDR3: CASSLGGGLDIYEQYF